The rows below give T cell receptor beta chains drawn from one sample of a study of blood T cell repertoires in COVID-19. TCRdb's copy holds only in-frame clones and misses some; the assay was immunoSEQ multiplex PCR. The data hold 200,000 to 250,000 clones, with roughly 87% observed a single time. Sequencing input: PBMCs or T cells enriched from blood (not recorded which). The receptor source for this set is a man between 18 and 29 years old with acute COVID-19. Both conserved end residues are part of each CDR3. A D gene is named only where the DNA matches it firmly. The listing skips clone size in some rows; elsewhere it reads once, few, many or a size class.

j_call: TRBJ2-7
clone_size: -
v_call: TRBV7-2
d_call: TRBD2
cdr3_nt: TGTGCCAGCAGCCAGACTAGCGGGGTCCCTTACGAGCAGTACTTC
cdr3_aa: CASSQTSGVPYEQYF

j_call: TRBJ2-6
clone_size: -
v_call: TRBV4-1
d_call: -
cdr3_nt: TGCGCCAGCAGCCAACCGACAGCCTCTGGGGCCAACGTCCTGACTTTC
cdr3_aa: CASSQPTASGANVLTF

j_call: TRBJ2-1
clone_size: -
v_call: TRBV9
d_call: TRBD2
cdr3_nt: TGTGCCAGCAGCCCAGGAGCGGGAGGGACCTACAATGAGCAGTTCTTC
cdr3_aa: CASSPGAGGTYNEQFF

j_call: TRBJ1-6
clone_size: -
v_call: TRBV28
d_call: -
cdr3_nt: TGTGCCAGCAGTTTATCGCAGACAAATAATTCACCCCTCCACTTT
cdr3_aa: CASSLSQTNNSPLHF

j_call: TRBJ2-2
clone_size: -
v_call: TRBV9
d_call: -
cdr3_nt: TGTGCCAGCAGCGTAGAACTAGTTGGAACCGGGGAGCTGTTTTTT
cdr3_aa: CASSVELVGTGELFF

j_call: TRBJ2-5
clone_size: -
v_call: TRBV11-3
d_call: -
cdr3_nt: TGTGCCAGCAGCTTCCGAGAGCAAGAGACCCAGTACTTC
cdr3_aa: CASSFREQETQYF

j_call: TRBJ2-5
clone_size: -
v_call: TRBV6-2/TRBV6-3
d_call: -
cdr3_nt: TGTGCCAGCAGTTACCTGAGGTGGCTAGCAGAAGAGACCCAGTACTTC
cdr3_aa: CASSYLRWLAEETQYF

j_call: TRBJ2-5
clone_size: -
v_call: TRBV28
d_call: TRBD2
cdr3_nt: TGTGCCAGCAGTCCTCCTAGCGGCCAAGAGACCCAGTACTTC
cdr3_aa: CASSPPSGQETQYF

j_call: TRBJ2-5
clone_size: few
v_call: TRBV6-2/TRBV6-3
d_call: -
cdr3_nt: TGTGCCAGCAGCCTCACCGGGGTAATGAGAGAGACCCAGTACTTC
cdr3_aa: CASSLTGVMRETQYF

j_call: TRBJ2-2
clone_size: -
v_call: TRBV30
d_call: TRBD2
cdr3_nt: TGTGCCTGGAGTTTAGGAGCGGGAGGGACCGGGGAGCTGTTTTTT
cdr3_aa: CAWSLGAGGTGELFF

j_call: TRBJ2-7
clone_size: -
v_call: TRBV7-9
d_call: -
cdr3_nt: TGTGCCAGCAGCGGCCAAAACGCTGGCTACGAGCAGTACTTC
cdr3_aa: CASSGQNAGYEQYF

j_call: TRBJ2-7
clone_size: -
v_call: TRBV6-5
d_call: TRBD2
cdr3_nt: TGTGCCAGCGGTAACGTAGCGGGTACCTACGAGCAGTACTTC
cdr3_aa: CASGNVAGTYEQYF

j_call: TRBJ2-7
clone_size: -
v_call: TRBV28
d_call: TRBD1
cdr3_nt: TGTGCCAGCTTACAGGACAGGCAAGTCTACGAGCAGTACTTC
cdr3_aa: CASLQDRQVYEQYF

j_call: TRBJ2-6
clone_size: -
v_call: TRBV7-9
d_call: -
cdr3_nt: TGTGCCAGCAGCATATCACAGGGGGCCAACGTCCTGACTTTC
cdr3_aa: CASSISQGANVLTF

j_call: TRBJ1-2
clone_size: -
v_call: TRBV5-1
d_call: -
cdr3_nt: TGCGCCAGCAGCCCGGACAGCAACTATGGCTACACCTTC
cdr3_aa: CASSPDSNYGYTF

j_call: TRBJ1-2
clone_size: -
v_call: TRBV28
d_call: -
cdr3_nt: TGTGCCAGCAGACGGGTAACTCTTCCTGGCTACACCTTC
cdr3_aa: CASRRVTLPGYTF

j_call: TRBJ1-1
clone_size: few
v_call: TRBV10-2
d_call: -
cdr3_nt: TGCGCCAGCAGTGAGGTGCGTGAAGCTTTCTTT
cdr3_aa: CASSEVREAFF

j_call: TRBJ1-1
clone_size: -
v_call: TRBV9
d_call: -
cdr3_nt: TGTGCCAGCAGCGTAGGAGGACAGAACACTGAAGCTTTCTTT
cdr3_aa: CASSVGGQNTEAFF

j_call: TRBJ1-4
clone_size: -
v_call: TRBV28
d_call: TRBD1
cdr3_nt: TGTGCCAGCAGCGGACAGGATGCAACTAATGAAAAACTGTTTTTT
cdr3_aa: CASSGQDATNEKLFF

j_call: TRBJ1-5
clone_size: once
v_call: TRBV28
d_call: TRBD1
cdr3_nt: TGTGCCAGCAGAGGACAGGGGGCGGGGAATCAGCCCCAGCATTTT
cdr3_aa: CASRGQGAGNQPQHF

j_call: TRBJ2-2
clone_size: once
v_call: TRBV9
d_call: TRBD2
cdr3_nt: TGTGCCAGCAGCGTGTCTCAAGAAGCGGGAGGATATGTGGACACCGGGGAGCTGTTTTTT
cdr3_aa: CASSVSQEAGGYVDTGELFF